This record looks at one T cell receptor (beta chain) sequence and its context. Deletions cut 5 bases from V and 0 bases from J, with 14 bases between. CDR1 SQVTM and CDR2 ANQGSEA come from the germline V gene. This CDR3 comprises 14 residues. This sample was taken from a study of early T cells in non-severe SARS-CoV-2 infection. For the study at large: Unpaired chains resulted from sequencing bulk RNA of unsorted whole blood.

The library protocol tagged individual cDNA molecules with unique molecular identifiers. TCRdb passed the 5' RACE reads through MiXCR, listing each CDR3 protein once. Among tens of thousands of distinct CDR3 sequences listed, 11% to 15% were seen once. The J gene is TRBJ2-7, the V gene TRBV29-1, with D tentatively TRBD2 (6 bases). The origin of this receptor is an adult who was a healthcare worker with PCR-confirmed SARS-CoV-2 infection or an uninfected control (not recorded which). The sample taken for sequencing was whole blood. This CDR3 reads CSVRGAGSSYEQYF. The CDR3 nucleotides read TGCAGCGTTCGTGGAGCGGGCAGCTCCTACGAGCAGTACTTC.